The sequence of this T cell receptor (beta chain) was determined in a study of shared clonotypes between healthy human individuals. For this clone: Its target is unknown.

Generated by immunoSEQ multiplex PCR, the TCRdb table keeps only in-frame clones and is missing some. Among about 2.1 million clones listed, roughly 95% were seen once. Study-wide points: Genetic and exposure-history diversity was limited by the few donors. In this cohort, only blood was sampled, and tissue repertoires likely differ.

Terminally differentiated effector memory CD45RA+ cells were excluded by CCR7 positive selection of CD45RO-negative cells. The receptor was isolated from a young man in good health. Some clones in this sample may be carry-over from other donors' samples. Sequenced: naive CD8+ T cells from PBMCs.

In DNA form, the CDR3 reads TGTGCCAGCAGCTTGCAGGGGTGGCGGGAGTACCATGAGCAGTTCTTC. Its translation is CASSLQGWREYHEQFF. The chain couples TRBV7-6 to TRBJ2-1, with a possible D match to TRBD2 (7 bases). The CDR3 has 16 residues. The V and J ends lost 3 bases and 8 bases respectively, with 20 bases between them. Germline loops: CDR1 SGHVS, CDR2 FNYEAQ.